These T cell receptor beta chains were read from a single sample in a study of blood T cell repertoires in COVID-19. The method was immunoSEQ multiplex PCR; TCRdb's version includes in-frame clones alone and lacks a portion of them. The profile covers over 7,000 clones, with approximately 88% appearing a single time and roughly 9.9% taken by the ten largest. The sequenced sample was peripheral blood. These receptors were taken from a human donor in a cohort sampled during active COVID-19. Each CDR3 is given with its conserved first and last residue. The D gene is left open where the match is weak. Clone size is stated in some rows and not others, as once, few, many or a class when expanded.

-	TRBV28	-	TRBJ1-1	CASSRTTIEAFF	TGTGCCAGCAGCCGGACTACAATTGAAGCTTTCTTT
TRBD2	TRBV6-5	-	TRBJ2-7	CASSYDSSGSLYF	TGTGCCAGCAGTTACGATTCTAGCGGGAGCCTTTACTTC
-	TRBV28	once	TRBJ2-5	CASFNGGEETQYF	TGTGCCAGCTTTAACGGAGGGGAAGAGACCCAGTACTTC
TRBD2	TRBV19	-	TRBJ2-1	CASSMAPSGYNEQFF	TGTGCCAGTAGTATGGCGCCTAGCGGGTACAATGAGCAGTTCTTC
TRBD1	TRBV10-3	-	TRBJ1-3	CAISRDRATDTIYF	TGTGCCATCAGCCGGGACAGGGCGACGGACACCATATATTTT
-	TRBV29-1	-	TRBJ1-2	CSVGQDGYTF	TGCAGCGTTGGACAAGATGGCTACACCTTC
TRBD2	TRBV10-3	-	TRBJ2-1	CATWGLARNEQFF	TGTGCCACCTGGGGACTAGCGCGAAATGAGCAGTTCTTC
-	TRBV28	-	TRBJ2-7	CASSFPVDIAYEQYF	TGTGCCAGCAGTTTCCCCGTGGACATAGCCTACGAGCAGTACTTC
-	TRBV24-1	-	TRBJ2-1	CATSARQGYNEQFF	TGTGCCACCAGTGCTAGGCAGGGGTACAATGAGCAGTTCTTC
TRBD1	TRBV2	-	TRBJ1-1	CATRDSRNTEAFF	TGTGCCACTAGGGACAGCCGGAACACTGAAGCTTTCTTT
-	TRBV28	-	TRBJ1-4	CASSPRFFNEKLFF	TGTGCCAGCAGCCCCAGATTTTTTAATGAAAAACTGTTTTTT